Listed below are T cell receptor beta chains from one sample, sequenced in a study of neoadjuvant anti-PD-1 for oral cavity cancer. TCRdb's table, derived via immunoSEQ multiplex PCR, lists solely in-frame clones and lacks some. The sample consists of roughly 46,000 clones, about 77% of them appearing once. The sample in question was PBMCs, obtained after nivolumab (anti-PD-1) treatment. The origin of the receptors is a person between 40 and 85 years old with oral cavity squamous cell carcinoma. CDR3s include the opening cysteine and the closing phenylalanine or tryptophan. The D gene is left open where the match is weak. Rows give clone size only sometimes, using once, few, many, or a class for an expanded clone.

J,V,D,size,CDR3,DNA
TRBJ2-7,TRBV6-5,TRBD1,NA,CASSPGTVEQYF,TGTGCCAGCAGTCCCGGGACAGTCGAGCAGTACTTC
TRBJ2-3,TRBV30,TRBD2,NA,CAWSYLGAGGSTDTQYF,TGTGCCTGGAGTTACCTCGGGGCCGGGGGGAGCACAGATACGCAGTATTTT
TRBJ1-2,TRBV5-4,NA,few,CASSLRSELGLYGYTF,TGTGCCAGCAGCTTGAGGTCAGAGTTAGGATTATATGGCTACACCTTC
TRBJ1-1,TRBV5-4,NA,NA,CASSLNGQPEAFF,TGTGCCAGCAGCTTAAATGGTCAACCCGAAGCTTTCTTT
TRBJ2-3,TRBV19,NA,NA,CATDTQYF,TGTGCCACCGATACGCAGTATTTT
TRBJ2-7,TRBV7-9,NA,NA,CASSAYRSYEQYF,TGTGCCAGCAGCGCGTACAGGTCCTACGAGCAGTACTTC
TRBJ2-3,TRBV29-1,TRBD1,NA,CSVDRATDTQYF,TGCAGCGTGGACAGGGCCACAGATACGCAGTATTTT
TRBJ1-2,TRBV19,NA,NA,CASSIGRDNYGYTF,TGTGCCAGTAGTATCGGGCGCGATAACTATGGCTACACCTTC
TRBJ2-7,TRBV19,TRBD1,NA,CASSTLTGKGLYEQYF,TGTGCCAGTAGTACGTTGACAGGGAAAGGACTCTACGAGCAGTACTTC
TRBJ2-3,TRBV7-2,NA,NA,CASRGDSKPQYF,TGTGCCAGCAGAGGGGACTCAAAGCCTCAGTATTTT
TRBJ2-2,TRBV6-1,NA,few,CASRQVVNTGELFF,TGTGCCAGCAGGCAGGTAGTGAACACCGGGGAGCTGTTTTTT
TRBJ2-7,TRBV27,TRBD2,few,CASSFGLAGVYEQYF,TGTGCCAGCAGTTTTGGACTAGCGGGAGTTTACGAGCAGTACTTC
TRBJ2-2,TRBV27,NA,NA,CASTRDTNTGELFF,TGTGCCAGCACCCGGGACACAAACACCGGGGAGCTGTTTTTT
TRBJ2-7,TRBV6-7,TRBD2,once,CASSTGLASPYEQYF,TGTGCCAGCAGTACAGGACTAGCTTCTCCCTACGAGCAGTACTTC
TRBJ2-3,TRBV7-2,TRBD2,NA,CASSNRGGGATDTQYF,TGTGCCAGCAGCAACAGAGGCGGGGGAGCTACAGATACGCAGTATTTT
TRBJ2-7,TRBV19,TRBD2,NA,CASTRTRGGQQYEQYF,TGTGCCAGTACCAGGACCCGGGGGGGGCAGCAATACGAGCAGTACTTC
TRBJ2-7,TRBV27,TRBD2,NA,CAIIGLAGGCEQYF,TGTGCTATCATAGGACTAGCGGGAGGGTGCGAGCAGTACTTC
TRBJ1-2,TRBV6-1,NA,NA,CASSEAVDGYGYTF,TGTGCCAGCAGTGAAGCAGTCGACGGCTATGGCTACACCTTC
TRBJ1-1,TRBV10-1,NA,NA,CASSGQTNTEAFF,TGCGCCAGCAGTGGACAGACTAACACTGAAGCTTTCTTT
TRBJ2-5,TRBV15,NA,NA,CATSGPRYGDQETQYF,TGTGCCACCAGCGGACCAAGATACGGGGACCAAGAGACCCAGTACTTC
TRBJ2-3,TRBV27,TRBD2,NA,CASSLSTSGREYTQYF,TGTGCCAGCAGTTTATCGACTAGCGGGAGAGAGTATACGCAGTATTTT
TRBJ2-7,TRBV2,TRBD1,NA,CASRDREPFRGQYF,TGTGCCAGCAGGGACAGGGAGCCTTTTAGGGGGCAGTACTTC
TRBJ1-2,TRBV15,NA,once,CATSTSRRPGGAAGGYTF,TGTGCCACCAGCACTTCCAGAAGGCCTGGGGGGGCCGCGGGTGGCTACACCTTC
TRBJ1-3,TRBV5-1,NA,NA,CASSLVPGTSSGNTIYF,TGCGCCAGCAGCTTGGTACCCGGGACATCCTCTGGAAACACCATATATTTT
TRBJ2-1,TRBV2,NA,NA,CAGSLTSYNEQFF,TGTGCCGGCTCGCTGACTAGCTACAATGAGCAGTTCTTC
TRBJ2-6,TRBV19,NA,once,CASSRWGGGGGSGANVLTF,TGTGCCAGTAGTAGATGGGGAGGCGGAGGGGGCTCTGGGGCCAACGTCCTGACTTTC
TRBJ2-5,TRBV6-5,NA,few,CASSKTAKQETQYF,TGTGCCAGCAGTAAGACAGCTAAACAAGAGACCCAGTACTTC
TRBJ2-5,TRBV9,NA,NA,CASSVDEAWTQYF,TGTGCCAGCAGCGTAGATGAAGCATGGACCCAGTACTTC
TRBJ2-3,TRBV5-1,NA,once,CASTLGGRDTDTQYF,TGCGCCAGCACCCTTGGGGGGAGAGACACAGATACGCAGTATTTT
TRBJ2-6,TRBV7-9,NA,NA,CASSPRGASSGANVLTF,TGTGCCAGCAGCCCCCGGGGGGCGAGCTCTGGGGCCAACGTCCTGACTTTC
TRBJ2-7,TRBV30,TRBD1,once,CAYTGQGFYEQYF,TGTGCCTACACGGGACAGGGGTTTTACGAGCAGTACTTC
TRBJ2-1,TRBV11-2,NA,once,CASSSRGTAGAYNEQFF,TGTGCCAGCAGCTCCCGGGGGACTGCAGGGGCCTACAATGAGCAGTTCTTC
TRBJ1-1,TRBV10-2,NA,NA,CASSESKKGLEAFF,TGCGCCAGCAGTGAGTCTAAGAAAGGGCTCGAAGCTTTCTTT
TRBJ1-1,TRBV2,NA,NA,CASSLLGFEAFF,TGTGCCAGCAGCCTCCTGGGGTTTGAAGCTTTCTTT
TRBJ1-3,TRBV21-1,NA,NA,CASSFPTGPPGNTIYF,TGTGCCAGCAGCTTTCCGACAGGACCCCCTGGAAACACCATATATTTT
TRBJ2-2,TRBV7-2,NA,NA,CASSLAGGGELFF,TGTGCCAGCAGCTTAGCGGGGGGCGGGGAGCTGTTTTTT
TRBJ2-7,TRBV5-6,TRBD1,NA,CASSLLGGSDYEQYF,TGTGCCAGCAGCTTGTTAGGGGGCAGCGACTACGAGCAGTACTTC
TRBJ2-3,TRBV27,NA,NA,CASSPGLPTDTQYF,TGTGCCAGCAGTCCGGGACTTCCCACAGATACGCAGTATTTT
TRBJ2-4,TRBV10-1,TRBD1,NA,CASSMGQGTIQYF,TGCGCCAGCAGTATGGGACAGGGTACCATTCAGTACTTC
TRBJ1-1,TRBV18,NA,NA,CASSDSQAPEAFF,TGTGCCAGCTCCGACAGCCAAGCCCCTGAAGCTTTCTTT
TRBJ1-5,TRBV28,NA,NA,CASSRVINQPQHF,TGTGCCAGCAGTAGGGTGATCAACCAGCCCCAGCATTTT
TRBJ1-4,TRBV6-6,NA,NA,CATNLGNEKLFF,TGTGCCACGAACCTGGGGAATGAAAAACTGTTTTTT
TRBJ1-5,TRBV19,TRBD1,NA,CASRRGQPNNQPQHF,TGTGCCAGTAGAAGGGGACAGCCTAACAATCAGCCCCAGCATTTT
TRBJ2-1,TRBV13,NA,NA,CASSFSGEYNEQFF,TGTGCCAGCAGCTTTTCCGGGGAGTACAATGAGCAGTTCTTC
TRBJ1-4,TRBV28,NA,NA,CASSLTDSQNEKLFF,TGTGCCAGCAGTTTAACGGACAGTCAAAATGAAAAACTGTTTTTT
TRBJ2-1,TRBV7-9,NA,NA,CASSLDRGSYNEQFF,TGTGCCAGCAGCTTAGACCGGGGCTCCTACAATGAGCAGTTCTTC
TRBJ2-1,TRBV5-1,TRBD2,NA,CASSFTSGRYNEQFF,TGCGCCAGCAGCTTCACTAGCGGGAGATACAATGAGCAGTTCTTC
TRBJ2-7,TRBV21-1,NA,NA,CASISSYEQYF,TGTGCCAGCATATCTTCCTACGAGCAGTACTTC
TRBJ1-2,TRBV27,NA,NA,CASSSSTGGMSLNYGYTF,TGTGCCAGCAGTAGCTCGACAGGCGGAATGAGCCTAAACTATGGCTACACCTTC
TRBJ2-3,TRBV4-2,NA,NA,CASSSPKDTQYF,TGTGCCAGCAGCTCCCCCAAAGATACGCAGTATTTT
TRBJ2-2,TRBV4-2,TRBD1,NA,CASSPRGTSNTGELFF,TGTGCCAGCAGCCCCAGGGGGACGTCGAACACCGGGGAGCTGTTTTTT
TRBJ1-3,TRBV6-1,NA,NA,CASRRHSGNTIYF,TGTGCCAGCAGACGGCACTCTGGAAACACCATATATTTT
TRBJ2-5,TRBV7-9,NA,NA,CASSGIKTQYF,TGTGCCAGCAGCGGAATAAAGACCCAGTACTTC
TRBJ1-5,TRBV6-5,NA,NA,CASSKGFSNQPQHF,TGTGCCAGCAGTAAGGGGTTCAGCAATCAGCCCCAGCATTTT
TRBJ2-7,TRBV19,TRBD2,NA,CASSGRLAGSYEQYF,TGTGCCAGTAGTGGCAGACTAGCGGGCTCCTACGAGCAGTACTTC
TRBJ2-2,TRBV10-3,NA,NA,CAISVKLSGGAGELFF,TGTGCCATCAGTGTTAAGTTAAGTGGAGGCGCCGGGGAGCTGTTTTTT